This record concerns one TCR beta chain sequence. The antigen is not known. The sample is drawn from a study of T cells after posttransplantation cyclophosphamide. General observations from the study: TRB overlap between skin or GI tissue T cells and blood was limited. TRB clonality was highly associated with recipient CMV seropositivity and reactivation. Donor-recipient repertoire similarity was low at 1-2 months, rising over year one.

The CDR3 consists of 13 residues. In germline, CDR1 is SEHNR, CDR2 FQNEAQ (reference sequence). Trimming cost V 4 bases and J 9 bases, with 10 bases left between them. A marrow graft followed busulfan-fludarabine conditioning, with cyclophosphamide on days +3 and +4. Some clones are missing from TCRdb's copy, which holds only in-frame ones; the method was immunoSEQ multiplex PCR. The data show fewer than 6,000 clones, approximately 1.8% seen once. The sample consisted of PBMCs, taken just over 240 days after a stem cell transplant with posttransplant cyclophosphamide. The J gene is TRBJ1-6, the V gene TRBV7-9; D call uncertain. This sequence originates from a male patient in his thirties who received an allogeneic stem cell transplant from a related donor, was CMV-positive, and had no GVHD. Some T cells may be supplied by the graft donor. CDR3 in DNA: TGTGCCAGCAGCTGGTGGGCATTTTCACCCCTCCACTTT. Its protein product is CASSWWAFSPLHF.